These 30 T cell receptor beta chains were sequenced from one sample in a study of patients and donors after allogeneic stem cell transplantation. TCRdb redid the calling of the RT-PCR reads with MiXCR, one entry per CDR3 protein. In the table there are about 150,000 distinct CDR3 sequences, about 36% of which are singletons. Sequenced input: blood, either unsorted or a sorted T cell fraction (not recorded which). Receptors originate from a human donor who was either an allogeneic HSCT recipient or a stem cell or donor lymphocyte infusion donor (not recorded which). It is not recorded whose cells these are; they may come from a transplant donor.

This chain uses TRBV15 with TRBJ1-2; 7 nucleotides align to TRBD1. V lost 3 bases to trimming and J lost 4 bases; unmatched junction nucleotides: 11. Per the germline V gene, CDR1 is LNHNV and CDR2 is YYDKDF (reference sequence). This CDR3 is built from 16 residues. The CDR3 loop is CATSRPDRVGSYGYTF. CDR3 nucleotides: TGTGCCACCAGCAGGCCCGACAGGGTTGGTAGCTATGGCTACACCTTC.

J is TRBJ2-5 and V is TRBV4-3; 7 nucleotides align to TRBD1. The V gene's germline CDR1 is LGHNA and CDR2 YSLEER. The CDR3 spans 13 residues. V lost 4 bases to trimming and J lost 4 bases; unmatched junction nucleotides: 3. CDR3 sequence reads: CASSPTGTETQYF. The CDR3 DNA sequence: TGCGCCAGCAGCCCGACAGGGACAGAGACCCAGTACTTC.

The chain couples TRBV2 to TRBJ1-2; 7 bases line up with TRBD1. V lost 8 bases to trimming and J lost 7 bases; unmatched junction nucleotides: 7. The CDR3 contains 12 residues. Looked up from germline, CDR1 is SNHLY and CDR2 is FYNNEI. The CDR3 region is CASHDREGGYTF. DNA of the CDR3: TGTGCCAGCCATGACAGGGAGGGTGGCTACACCTTC. The entire variable domain, with the rest obtained from reference TRBV2 and TRBJ1-2, is as follows: EPEVTQTPSHQVTQMGQEVILRCVPISNHLYFYWYRQILGQKVEFLVSFYNNEISEKSEIFDDQFSVERPDGSNFTLKIRSTKLEDSAMYFCASHDREGGYTFGSGTRLTVV.

The CDR3 DNA is TGTGCCAGCAATCCGGAGGCGGGTACGCAGTATTTT. Protein product: CASNPEAGTQYF. The V and J genes are TRBV6-2 or TRBV6-3 and TRBJ2-3, with D possibly matching TRBD2 (5 bases). Looked up from germline, CDR1 is MNHEY and CDR2 is SVGEGT. This CDR3 has 12 residues. Trimming stripped 7 bases from V and 8 bases from J, with 13 bases between.

This clonotype occurred a few times. The DNA for the CDR3 is TGTGCCAGCAGCTTAAAATTACAGGGGGCGCATAGCTATGGCTACACCTTC. This codes for CASSLKLQGAHSYGYTF. The chain joins TRBV11-2 to TRBJ1-2; 9 bases line up with TRBD1. Germline trimming cut 2 bases from V and 4 bases from J; bases unmatched to any gene: 11. Looked up from germline, CDR1 is SGHAT and CDR2 is FQNNGV. The CDR3 is 17 amino acids.

The chain employs TRBV25-1 and TRBJ2-3, with a weak D call TRBD2 (5 bases). There are 14 residues in the CDR3. Trimming took off 5 bases at V and 4 bases at J, with 13 bases between the two ends. Germline V CDR1 and CDR2: MGHDK, SYGVNS. Here the CDR3 reads CASSLASYADTQYF. In DNA, the CDR3 is TGTGCCAGCAGTTTAGCTAGCTATGCAGATACGCAGTATTTT.

The chain employs TRBV14 and TRBJ2-3; D is unresolved. Germline V CDR1 and CDR2: SGHDN, FVKESK. V gave up 0 bases and J gave up 2 bases, with 12 bases separating them. CDR3 length: 16 residues. CDR3 DNA: TGTGCCAGCAGCCAAGATTTAACGGCCTTCACAGATACGCAGTATTTT. This sequence encodes CASSQDLTAFTDTQYF.

A few counts support this clonotype. V is TRBV7-2 and J is TRBJ1-6, with TRBD1 identical over 7 bases. Germline CDR1 SGHTA, CDR2 FQGNSA. This CDR3 has 16 amino acids. V shed 5 bases and J 3 bases; nucleotides not matched to a gene: 7. The CDR3 DNA reads TGTGCCAGCAGCATGGGACAGATGAACTATAATTCACCCCTCCACTTT. It yields the protein CASSMGQMNYNSPLHF. Using reference TRBV7-2 and TRBJ1-6 for the parts outside the CDR3, the full variable domain is GAGVSQSPSNKVTEKGKDVELRCDPISGHTALYWYRQSLGQGLEFLIYFQGNSAPDKSGLPSDRFSAERTGGSVSTLTIQRTQQEDSAVYLCASSMGQMNYNSPLHFGNGTRLTVT.

In this sample, this clonotype turned up a few times. The CDR3 reads CASSLSSTVGGTEAFF. CDR3 in DNA: TGTGCCAGCAGTTTATCGTCGACAGTTGGTGGGACTGAAGCTTTCTTT. The chain has TRBV27 and TRBJ1-1; TRBD1 might be the D (5 bases). The germline V gene has CDR1 MNHEY and CDR2 SMNVEV (reference sequence). This CDR3 region has 16 residues. V shed 0 bases and J shed 5 bases, with 16 bases lying between them.

The chain employs TRBV28 and TRBJ2-7, with 9 bases aligning to TRBD1. Germline CDR1 is MDHEN and CDR2 is SYDVKM. V dropped 6 bases and J dropped 3; count of bases not matched to a gene: 9. This CDR3 comprises 15 residues. The DNA of the CDR3 is TGTGCCAGCAGACCCAGACAGGGGGGCTTCTACGAGCAGTACTTC. It yields the protein CASRPRQGGFYEQYF.

This clonotype was picked up many times. This chain uses TRBV20-1 with TRBJ1-2; 11 bases agree with TRBD1. Trimming removed 3 bases from V and 4 bases from J; junction bases left unmatched: 7. From germline, CDR1 is DFQATT and CDR2 SNEGSKA (reference sequence). CDR3 length: 15 residues. CDR3 amino acids: CSASPGQGAAYGYTF. The CDR3 DNA reads TGCAGTGCTAGCCCCGGACAGGGGGCGGCCTATGGCTACACCTTC.

The chain uses TRBV12-3 or TRBV12-4 and TRBJ1-6; no clear D. V lost 3 bases and J 5 bases, leaving 5 bases between the germline ends. CDR3 size: 13 residues. Written as DNA, the CDR3 is TGTGCCAGCAGTTTGGTAAATAATTCACCCCTCCACTTT. This translates into CASSLVNNSPLHF.

The chain has TRBV20-1 and TRBJ1-1; maybe TRBD1 (5 bases). CDR1 is DFQATT and CDR2 is SNEGSKA in the germline V gene (reference sequence). CDR3 length equals 15 residues. V shed 0 bases and J shed 0 bases, with 11 bases lying between them. The CDR3 sequence: CSAREQGAMNTEAFF. In DNA, the CDR3 is TGCAGTGCTAGAGAGCAGGGCGCCATGAACACTGAAGCTTTCTTT.

Comments on this clonotype: The CDR3 does not close with the conserved phenylalanine or tryptophan, likely indicating a read error. This sequence joins TRBV6-6 and TRBJ1-5, with no clear D. This CDR3 spans 13 amino acids. The V gene's germline CDR1 is MNHNY and CDR2 SVGAGI (reference sequence). The V and J ends lost 2 bases and 6 bases respectively, with 8 bases between them. This chain's CDR3 is CASSYEGRQPQHL. The CDR3 bases are TGTGCCAGCAGTTACGAGGGTCGTCAGCCCCAGCATTTG.

This chain links TRBV20-1 with TRBJ1-2, with D uncertain. CDR3 length: 14 amino acids. CDR1 DFQATT and CDR2 SNEGSKA come from the germline V gene (reference sequence). V lost 3 bases and J lost 3, with 14 bases in between. For the CDR3, the DNA is TGCAGTGCTAGCCCGGGTCCCGTGGACTATGGCTACACCTTC. Protein: CSASPGPVDYGYTF.

This chain uses TRBV12-3 or TRBV12-4 with TRBJ1-1; D gene ambiguous. V lost 4 bases, J lost 2 bases, and 11 bases lay in between. The CDR3 has 14 amino acids. In DNA, the CDR3 is TGTGCCAGCAGTTCTCAGGCACCTAACACTGAAGCTTTCTTT. This codes for CASSSQAPNTEAFF.

The V gene is TRBV7-9, the J gene TRBJ1-1, with 8 positions matching TRBD1. The CDR3 consists of 16 residues. J was trimmed by 1 base and V by 5 bases; bases with no gene match: 9. Germline V gives CDR1 SEHNR, CDR2 FQNEAQ (reference sequence). CDR3 residues: CASSQSGGTGNTEAFF. The CDR3 bases are TGTGCCAGCAGCCAGAGTGGTGGGACAGGGAACACTGAAGCTTTCTTT.

This clonotype came up a few times. V and J are TRBV7-6 and TRBJ2-1; D remains unclear. V was pared by 2 bases and J by 5 bases, with 10 bases between. The CDR3 totals 14 residues. CDR1 and CDR2 (germline): SGHVS, FNYEAQ. CDR3 residues: CASSLSRANNEQFF. CDR3 DNA: TGTGCCAGCAGCTTAAGTCGGGCTAACAATGAGCAGTTCTTC.

The chain is built from TRBV30 and TRBJ1-1; D gene ambiguous. Deletions cut 6 bases from V and 3 bases from J, with 5 bases between. From germline, CDR1 is GTSNPN and CDR2 SVGIG (reference sequence). The CDR3 contains 10 residues. CDR3 bases: TGTGCCTGCCGCGACACTGAAGCTTTCTTT. Residues: CACRDTEAFF.

This clonotype was recorded a few times. The CDR3 is CASSLAGVPSTEAFF. CDR3 in DNA: TGCGCCAGCAGCTTGGCCGGAGTTCCTTCGACTGAAGCTTTCTTT. The chain couples TRBV5-1 to TRBJ1-1; no clear D. CDR3 length equals 15 residues. V was clipped by 0 bases and J by 5 bases, with 14 bases between them. Looked up from germline, CDR1 is SGHRS and CDR2 is YFSETQ. Complete variable domain (other parts from reference TRBV5-1 and TRBJ1-1): KAGVTQTPRYLIKTRGQQVTLSCSPISGHRSVSWYQQTPGQGLQFLFEYFSETQRNKGNFPGRFSGRQFSNSRSEMNVSTLELGDSALYLCASSLAGVPSTEAFFGQGTRLTVV.

V gene TRBV6-5 combines with J gene TRBJ2-5; D gene ambiguous. Trimming stripped 1 base from V and 5 bases from J, with 8 bases between. Germline loops: CDR1 MNHEY, CDR2 SVGAGI. This CDR3 spans 13 amino acids. The CDR3 region is CASSYLGMETQYF. The CDR3 DNA sequence: TGTGCCAGCAGTTACTTGGGAATGGAGACCCAGTACTTC.

V usage is TRBV11-2 and J usage is TRBJ1-4; D is unclear. V was trimmed by 4 bases and J by 0 bases, leaving 6 bases between them. From germline, CDR1 is SGHAT and CDR2 FQNNGV. This CDR3 is 14 amino acids long. Here the CDR3 DNA reads TGTGCCAGCAGCTCCGATGCAACTAATGAAAAACTGTTTTTT. It is translated as CASSSDATNEKLFF. The full variable domain, rest sourced from reference TRBV11-2 and TRBJ1-4, is EAGVAQSPRYKIIEKRQSVAFWCNPISGHATLYWYQQILGQGPKLLIQFQNNGVVDDSQLPKDRFSAERLKGVDSTLKIQPAKLEDSAVYLCASSSDATNEKLFFGSGTQLSVL.

The CDR3: CASSLTERGADNEQFF. Written as DNA, the CDR3 is TGTGCCAGCAGCCTGACGGAACGGGGGGCCGACAATGAGCAGTTCTTC. V is TRBV4-2 and J is TRBJ2-1; D perhaps matches TRBD2 (7 bases). Between the trimmed V and J ends, which lost 4 bases and 5 bases, there was a span of 18 bases. The CDR3 consists of 16 residues. The germline V gene has CDR1 LGHNA and CDR2 YNFKEQ.

This chain joins TRBV5-5 and TRBJ1-6, with 9 bases matching TRBD1. Germline lookup yields CDR1 SGHKS and CDR2 YYEKEE (reference sequence). V gave up 6 bases and J gave up 11 bases; unmatched junction bases: 12. This CDR3 comprises 15 residues. The CDR3 protein is CASNEWGTGTTPLHF. Here the CDR3 DNA reads TGTGCCAGCAACGAGTGGGGGACAGGGACGACACCCCTCCACTTT.

This clonotype was found a few times. The gene calls are TRBV20-1 and TRBJ1-2, with 8 bases that match TRBD1. In germline, CDR1 is DFQATT, CDR2 SNEGSKA (reference sequence). Losses at the gene ends were 5 bases for V and 8 bases for J; bases not matched to a gene: 7. CDR3 length: 12 residues. The DNA for the CDR3 is TGCAGTGCTTACGACAGGGGTGAGGGCTACACCTTC. Its protein is CSAYDRGEGYTF.

The rearrangement joins TRBV5-1 to TRBJ1-6; TRBD1 might be the D (5 bases). The germline V gene encodes CDR1 SGHRS and CDR2 YFSETQ. The V end was cut by 2 bases, the J end by 0 bases, with 6 bases between. This CDR3 comprises 15 residues. Written as DNA, the CDR3 is TGCGCCAGCAGCTTACAGGACTCCTATAATTCACCCCTCCACTTT. It codes for CASSLQDSYNSPLHF.

The chain recombines TRBV12-3 or TRBV12-4 with TRBJ2-5, with D tentatively TRBD2 (7 bases). This CDR3 is 15 amino acids long. The V end lost 6 bases, the J end lost 2 bases, and 16 bases lay between the germline ends. CDR3: CASRAGGGGQETQYF. CDR3 coding DNA: TGTGCCAGCAGGGCTGGGGGGGGCGGACAAGAGACCCAGTACTTC.

The V gene is TRBV7-9, the J gene TRBJ1-2, with D maybe TRBD1 (5 bases). This CDR3 has 18 residues. Germline assignment: CDR1 SEHNR and CDR2 FQNEAQ (reference sequence). V lost 0 bases to trimming and J lost 0 bases, with 17 bases between them. DNA for the CDR3: TGTGCCAGCAGCTTAGCCTTGGCGGGGGGGAAGTCTAACTATGGCTACACCTTC. Translated: CASSLALAGGKSNYGYTF.

The rearrangement joins TRBV7-6 to TRBJ2-3; a weak D match, TRBD1 (6 bases). Germline loops: CDR1 SGHVS, CDR2 FNYEAQ. Trimming cost V 1 base and J 4 bases, with 12 bases left between them. CDR3 length equals 15 residues. CDR3: CASSLDRVRPDTQYF. The DNA of the CDR3 is TGTGCCAGCAGCTTAGACAGGGTTCGGCCAGATACGCAGTATTTT. Complete variable domain (other parts from reference TRBV7-6 and TRBJ2-3): GAGVSQSPRYKVTKRGQDVALRCDPISGHVSLYWYRQALGQGPEFLTYFNYEAQQDKSGLPNDRFSAERPEGSISTLTIQRTEQRDSAMYRCASSLDRVRPDTQYFGPGTRLTVL.

The chain combines TRBV7-9 with TRBJ1-1, with a weak D call TRBD1 (5 bases). Between the trimmed V and J ends, which lost 10 bases and 5 bases, there was a span of 14 bases. The CDR3 contains 12 residues. CDR1 is SEHNR, CDR2 FQNEAQ, per germline (reference sequence). The CDR3 sequence: CATRGGSTEAFF. The CDR3 DNA reads TGTGCCACCCGGGGGGGTAGTACTGAAGCTTTCTTT.